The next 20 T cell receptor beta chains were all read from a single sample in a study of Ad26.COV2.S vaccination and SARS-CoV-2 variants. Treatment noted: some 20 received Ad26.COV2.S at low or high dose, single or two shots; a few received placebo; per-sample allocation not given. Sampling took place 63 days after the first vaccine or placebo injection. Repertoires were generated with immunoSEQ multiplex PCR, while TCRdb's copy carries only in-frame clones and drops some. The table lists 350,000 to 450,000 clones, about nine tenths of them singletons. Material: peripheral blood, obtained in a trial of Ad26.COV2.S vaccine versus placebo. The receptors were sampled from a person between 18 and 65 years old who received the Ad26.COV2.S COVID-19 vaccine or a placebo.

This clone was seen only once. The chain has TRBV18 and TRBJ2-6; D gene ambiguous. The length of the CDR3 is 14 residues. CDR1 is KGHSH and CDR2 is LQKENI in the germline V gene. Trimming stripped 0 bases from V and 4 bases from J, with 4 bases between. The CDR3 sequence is CASSPPTGANVLTF. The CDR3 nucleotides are TGTGCCAGCTCACCACCGACCGGGGCCAACGTCCTGACTTTC. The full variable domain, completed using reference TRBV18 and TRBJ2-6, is NAGVMQNPRHLVRRRGQEARLRCSPMKGHSHVYWYRQLPEEGLKFMVYLQKENIIDESGMPKERFSAEFPKEGPSILRIQQVVRGDSAAYFCASSPPTGANVLTFGAGSRLTVL.

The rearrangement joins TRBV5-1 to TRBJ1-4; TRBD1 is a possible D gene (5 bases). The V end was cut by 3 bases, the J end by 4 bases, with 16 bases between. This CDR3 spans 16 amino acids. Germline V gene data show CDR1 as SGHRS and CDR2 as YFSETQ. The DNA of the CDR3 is TGCGCCAGCAGCTGGGGAGGGGACCCGTATAATGAAAAACTGTTTTTT. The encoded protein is CASSWGGDPYNEKLFF. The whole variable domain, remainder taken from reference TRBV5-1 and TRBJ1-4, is KAGVTQTPRYLIKTRGQQVTLSCSPISGHRSVSWYQQTPGQGLQFLFEYFSETQRNKGNFPGRFSGRQFSNSRSEMNVSTLELGDSALYLCASSWGGDPYNEKLFFGSGTQLSVL.

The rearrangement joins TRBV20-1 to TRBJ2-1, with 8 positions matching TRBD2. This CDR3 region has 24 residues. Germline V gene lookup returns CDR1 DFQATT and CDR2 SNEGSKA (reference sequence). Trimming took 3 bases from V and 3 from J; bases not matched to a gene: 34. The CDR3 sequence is CSASPDKGLGGGTTPIHFYNEQFF. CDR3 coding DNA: TGCAGTGCTAGTCCCGACAAGGGCCTTGGCGGGGGGACGACCCCAATACACTTCTACAATGAGCAGTTCTTC.

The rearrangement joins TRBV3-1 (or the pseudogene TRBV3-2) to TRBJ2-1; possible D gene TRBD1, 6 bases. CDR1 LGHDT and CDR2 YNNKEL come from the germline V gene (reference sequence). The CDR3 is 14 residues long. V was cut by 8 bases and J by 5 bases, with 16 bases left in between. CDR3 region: CASRWGTNNNEQFF. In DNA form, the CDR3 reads TGTGCCAGCCGATGGGGGACAAATAACAATGAGCAGTTCTTC.

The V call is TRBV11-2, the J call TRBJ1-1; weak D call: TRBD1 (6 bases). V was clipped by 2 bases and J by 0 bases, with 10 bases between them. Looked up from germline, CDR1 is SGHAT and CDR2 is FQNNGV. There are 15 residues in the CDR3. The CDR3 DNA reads TGTGCCAGCAGCTTAAGGACAGCGATGAACACTGAAGCTTTCTTT. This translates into CASSLRTAMNTEAFF.

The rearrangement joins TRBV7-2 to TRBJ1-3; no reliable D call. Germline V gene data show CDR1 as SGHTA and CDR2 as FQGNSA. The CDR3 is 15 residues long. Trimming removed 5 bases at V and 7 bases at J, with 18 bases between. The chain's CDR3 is CASSPVGTRSNTIYF. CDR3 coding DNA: TGTGCCAGCAGCCCAGTAGGTACCAGGTCGAACACCATATATTTT.

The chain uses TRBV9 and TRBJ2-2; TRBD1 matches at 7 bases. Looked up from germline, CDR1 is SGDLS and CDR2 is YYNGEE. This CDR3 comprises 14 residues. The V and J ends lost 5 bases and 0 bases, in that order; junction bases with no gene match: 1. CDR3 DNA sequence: TGTGCCAGCAGGCAGGGGGCGAACACCGGGGAGCTGTTTTTT. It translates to CASRQGANTGELFF. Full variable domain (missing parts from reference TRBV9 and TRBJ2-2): DSGVTQTPKHLITATGQRVTLRCSPRSGDLSVYWYQQSLDQGLQFLIQYYNGEERAKGNILERFSAQQFPDLHSELNLSSLELGDSALYFCASRQGANTGELFFGEGSRLTVL.

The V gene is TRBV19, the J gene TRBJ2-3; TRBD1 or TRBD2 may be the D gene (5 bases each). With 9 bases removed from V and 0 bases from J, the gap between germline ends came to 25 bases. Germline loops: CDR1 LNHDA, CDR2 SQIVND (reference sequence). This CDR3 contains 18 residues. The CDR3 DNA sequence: TGTGCCAGACCTGACGAGGGGATTGGGCGTGCTAGCACAGATACGCAGTATTTT. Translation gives CARPDEGIGRASTDTQYF.

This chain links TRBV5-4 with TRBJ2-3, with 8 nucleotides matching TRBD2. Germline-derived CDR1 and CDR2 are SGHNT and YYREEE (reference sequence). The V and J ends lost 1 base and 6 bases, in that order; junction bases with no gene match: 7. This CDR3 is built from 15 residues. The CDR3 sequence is CASSLSGGGPDTQYF. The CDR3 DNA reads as TGTGCCAGCAGCTTGTCGGGGGGGGGTCCCGATACGCAGTATTTT. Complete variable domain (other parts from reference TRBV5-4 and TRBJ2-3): ETGVTQSPTHLIKTRGQQVTLRCSSQSGHNTVSWYQQALGQGPQFIFQYYREEENGRGNFPPRFSGLQFPNYSSELNVNALELDDSALYLCASSLSGGGPDTQYFGPGTRLTVL.

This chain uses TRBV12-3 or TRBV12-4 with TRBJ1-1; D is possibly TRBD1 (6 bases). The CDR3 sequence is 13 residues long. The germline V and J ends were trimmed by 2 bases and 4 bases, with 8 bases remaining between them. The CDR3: CASSLTGSTEAFF. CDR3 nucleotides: TGTGCCAGCAGTTTAACAGGGAGCACTGAAGCTTTCTTT.

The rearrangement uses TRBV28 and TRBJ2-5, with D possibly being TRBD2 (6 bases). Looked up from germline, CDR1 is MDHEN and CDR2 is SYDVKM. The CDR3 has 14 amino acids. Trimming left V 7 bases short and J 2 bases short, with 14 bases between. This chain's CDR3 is CASTVGGRQETQYF. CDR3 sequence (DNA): TGTGCCAGCACCGTGGGGGGACGACAAGAGACCCAGTACTTC.

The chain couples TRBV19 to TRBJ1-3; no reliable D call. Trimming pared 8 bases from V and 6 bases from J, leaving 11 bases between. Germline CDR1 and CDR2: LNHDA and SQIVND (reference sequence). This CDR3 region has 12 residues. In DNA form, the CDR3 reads TGTGCCAGTGCCGCAGGCGCAAACACCATATATTTT. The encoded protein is CASAAGANTIYF.

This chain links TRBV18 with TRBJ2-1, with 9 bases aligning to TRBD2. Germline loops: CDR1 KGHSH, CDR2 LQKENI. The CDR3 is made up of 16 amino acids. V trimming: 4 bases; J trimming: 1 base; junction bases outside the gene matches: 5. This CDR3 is CASSREAGGSYNEQFF. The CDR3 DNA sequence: TGTGCCAGCTCACGTGAAGCGGGGGGATCCTACAATGAGCAGTTCTTC.

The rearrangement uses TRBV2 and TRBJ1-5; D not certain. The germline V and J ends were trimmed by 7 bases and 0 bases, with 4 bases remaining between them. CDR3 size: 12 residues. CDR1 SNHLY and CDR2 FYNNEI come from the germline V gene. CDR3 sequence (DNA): TGTGCCAGCAATCCTAGCAATCAGCCCCAGCATTTT. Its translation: CASNPSNQPQHF. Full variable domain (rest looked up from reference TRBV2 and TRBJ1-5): EPEVTQTPSHQVTQMGQEVILRCVPISNHLYFYWYRQILGQKVEFLVSFYNNEISEKSEIFDDQFSVERPDGSNFTLKIRSTKLEDSAMYFCASNPSNQPQHFGDGTRLSIL.

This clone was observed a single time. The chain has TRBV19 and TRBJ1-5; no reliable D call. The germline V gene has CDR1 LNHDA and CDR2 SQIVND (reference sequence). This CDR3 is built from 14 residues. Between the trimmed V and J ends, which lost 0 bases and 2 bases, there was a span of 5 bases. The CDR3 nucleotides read TGTGCCAGTAGTATAGATATCGGCAATCAGCCCCAGCATTTT. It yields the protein CASSIDIGNQPQHF.

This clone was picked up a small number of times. In DNA form, the CDR3 reads TGTGCCAGCAGCTCCTCGAGGGACAGGTTCCTATATGGCTACACCTTC. This encodes CASSSSRDRFLYGYTF. This chain uses TRBV7-9 with TRBJ1-2; 8 bases map to TRBD1. V shed 4 bases and J 5 bases; nucleotides not matched to a gene: 12. From germline, CDR1 is SEHNR and CDR2 FQNEAQ (reference sequence). The CDR3 extends over 16 amino acids. Using reference TRBV7-9 and TRBJ1-2 for the parts outside the CDR3, the full variable domain is DTGVSQNPRHKITKRGQNVTFRCDPISEHNRLYWYRQTLGQGPEFLTYFQNEAQLEKSRLLSDRFSAERPKGSFSTLEIQRTEQGDSAMYLCASSSSRDRFLYGYTFGSGTRLTVV.

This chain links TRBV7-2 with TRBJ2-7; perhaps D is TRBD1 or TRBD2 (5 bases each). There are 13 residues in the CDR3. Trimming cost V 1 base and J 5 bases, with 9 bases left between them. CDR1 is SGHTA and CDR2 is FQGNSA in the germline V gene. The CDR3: CASSLGDGDEQYF. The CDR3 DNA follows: TGTGCCAGCAGCTTAGGGGACGGGGACGAGCAGTACTTC.

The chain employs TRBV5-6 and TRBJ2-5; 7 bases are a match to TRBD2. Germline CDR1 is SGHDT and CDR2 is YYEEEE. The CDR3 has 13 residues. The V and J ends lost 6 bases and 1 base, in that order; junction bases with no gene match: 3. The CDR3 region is CASNLAAQETQYF. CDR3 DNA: TGTGCCAGCAACCTAGCGGCCCAAGAGACCCAGTACTTC.

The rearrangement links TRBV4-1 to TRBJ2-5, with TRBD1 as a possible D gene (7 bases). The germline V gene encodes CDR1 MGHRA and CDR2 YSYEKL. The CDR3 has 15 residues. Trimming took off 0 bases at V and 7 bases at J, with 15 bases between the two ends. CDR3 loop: CASSQEAAGGMTQYF. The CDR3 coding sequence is TGCGCCAGCAGCCAAGAGGCGGCAGGGGGGATGACCCAGTACTTC.

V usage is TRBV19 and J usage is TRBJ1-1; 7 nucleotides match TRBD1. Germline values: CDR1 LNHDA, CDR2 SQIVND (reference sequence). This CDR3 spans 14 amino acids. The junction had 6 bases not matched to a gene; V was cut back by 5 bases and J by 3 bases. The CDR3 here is CASSYGTAHTEAFF. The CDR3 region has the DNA TGTGCCAGTAGTTACGGGACAGCCCACACTGAAGCTTTCTTT.